This is a list of T cell receptor beta chains from one sample in a study of OX40 agonist ivuxolimab in advanced cancers. Using immunoSEQ multiplex PCR, the repertoire was profiled, and TCRdb retains in-frame clones only, with some absent. The table includes around 91,000 clones, 89% detected once. Here the sequenced sample was CD4+ or CD8+ T cells sorted from blood, taken in a trial of the OX40 agonist ivuxolimab. Every receptor here comes from an adult with an advanced solid tumor such as melanoma, head and neck, liver or kidney cancer. Each CDR3 is given with its conserved first and last residue. The D gene is left open where the match is weak. Expanded clones are given a class, and other clones once, few, many or no size at all.

v_call	j_call	clone_size	d_call	cdr3_nt	cdr3_aa
TRBV29-1	TRBJ2-7	.	.	TGCAGCGTTGAAGATCCGGGGGGCGCCTCCTACGAGCAGTACTTC	CSVEDPGGASYEQYF
TRBV28	TRBJ1-6	few	.	TGTGCCAGCAGTTCGCCTCGGGGCTCACCCCTCCACTTT	CASSSPRGSPLHF
TRBV7-3	TRBJ2-3	.	TRBD1	TGTGCCAGCAGCCCGACAGGGCGAAAAACAGATACGCAGTATTTT	CASSPTGRKTDTQYF
TRBV7-9	TRBJ1-1	.	TRBD1	TGTGCCAGCAGCTTAATCCCCCCAGGGGGCACTGAAGCTTTCTTT	CASSLIPPGGTEAFF
TRBV5-1	TRBJ2-5	.	TRBD2	TGCGCCAGCAGAAGATGGGGAGGGAGGGCCTCAGAGACCCAGTACTTC	CASRRWGGRASETQYF
TRBV2	TRBJ2-2	.	TRBD1	TGTGCCAGCAGTCCGGGACAGGGGTACACCGGGGAGCTGTTTTTT	CASSPGQGYTGELFF
TRBV7-3	TRBJ1-1	.	.	TGTGCCAGCAGCTTAAGCAGTGCACAAACTGAAGCTTTCTTT	CASSLSSAQTEAFF
TRBV19	TRBJ2-6	.	TRBD1	TGTGCCAGTAGTCCTCGGGACAGGCAAAGCTCTGGGGCCAACGTCCTGACTTTC	CASSPRDRQSSGANVLTF
TRBV19	TRBJ1-5	.	.	TGTGCCAGTGTGAATGGGGGGGTATATGGCAATCAGCCCCAGCATTTT	CASVNGGVYGNQPQHF
TRBV5-4	TRBJ2-1	once	.	TGTGCCAGCAGCTTGGCAGCCCAACGCCTTTACAATGAGCAGTTCTTC	CASSLAAQRLYNEQFF
TRBV10-2	TRBJ1-3	.	TRBD1	TGCGCCAGCCGGACAGGGCAATCTGGAAACACCATATATTTT	CASRTGQSGNTIYF
TRBV6-5	TRBJ2-5	.	.	TGTGCCAGCACCACGGACATTGGAGAGACCCAGTACTTC	CASTTDIGETQYF
TRBV5-1	TRBJ1-1	.	.	TGCGCCAGCAGCCCCTTAAGTCGAGGGGACACTGAAGCTTTCTTT	CASSPLSRGDTEAFF
TRBV6-6	TRBJ2-7	.	TRBD2	TGTGCCAGCAGCCGAACCCCGGGACTAGCGTATCAGCAGTACTTC	CASSRTPGLAYQQYF
TRBV29-1	TRBJ1-1	few	.	TGCAGCGTTGTCCGGGGAACTGAAGCTTTCTTT	CSVVRGTEAFF